This is a list of T cell receptor beta chains from one sample in a study of PD-1 blockade in classical Hodgkin lymphoma. The table came from immunoSEQ multiplex PCR; TCRdb's copy has only in-frame clones and leaves some out. The table shows 25,000 to 30,000 clones, with roughly 83% occurring only once. The sequenced sample was peripheral blood mononuclear cells (PBMCs), obtained before the second cycle of nivolumab. These receptors came from a human donor with classical Hodgkin lymphoma. Both conserved end residues are part of each CDR3. A D gene is named only where the DNA matches it firmly. Rows may omit the clone size; those that give it use once, few, many or a size class.

D,size,V,J,DNA,CDR3
TRBD2,.,TRBV6-1,TRBJ2-5,TGTGCCAGCAGTGAAGCGGGCGGGAGTTGGGAGACCCAGTACTTC,CASSEAGGSWETQYF
TRBD2,.,TRBV9,TRBJ2-1,TGTGCCAGCAGCGTCAGGACTAGCCTAAATGAGCAGTTCTTC,CASSVRTSLNEQFF
.,.,TRBV19,TRBJ1-5,TGTGCCAGTAGTTGGGGGACAATTGGCAATCAGCCCCAGCATTTT,CASSWGTIGNQPQHF
.,.,TRBV6-5,TRBJ1-1,TGTGCCAGCAGTTATACCCCCAGGCCCGCTGAAGCTTTCTTT,CASSYTPRPAEAFF
.,.,TRBV10-3,TRBJ2-5,TGTGCCAGCAGTTCGACGAAACCGGGACGGCTACAAGAGACCCAGTACTTC,CASSSTKPGRLQETQYF
.,.,TRBV4-3,TRBJ1-3,TGCGCCAGCAGCCAAGATAGCAGCCGAAACACCATATATTTT,CASSQDSSRNTIYF
.,few,TRBV18,TRBJ2-2,TGTGCCAGCTCCCCCCAGGTTCAGGCATCCGGGGAGCTGTTTTTT,CASSPQVQASGELFF
TRBD2,.,TRBV4-2,TRBJ2-5,TGTGCCAGCAGCCAAGGGTTCGGGGGGAGGGAGACCCAGTACTTC,CASSQGFGGRETQYF
.,.,TRBV10-3,TRBJ2-1,TGTGCCATCACTAAGGGACTCCCGAGCTCCTACAATGAGCAGTTCTTC,CAITKGLPSSYNEQFF
.,.,TRBV6-1,TRBJ2-1,TGTGCCAGCAGGCTTATCAATGAGCAGTTCTTC,CASRLINEQFF
.,.,TRBV27,TRBJ1-2,TGTGCCAGCAGTTTAATTTCTGGGTCAAGGGGTACCTATGGCTACACCTTC,CASSLISGSRGTYGYTF
TRBD1,.,TRBV5-1,TRBJ2-5,TGCGCCAGCAGAACGGGACAGGGACGAGAGACCCAGTACTTC,CASRTGQGRETQYF
TRBD1,.,TRBV5-1,TRBJ1-5,TGCGCCAGCAGCTTGGGACAGGGACAGCCCCAGCATTTT,CASSLGQGQPQHF
.,few,TRBV4-3,TRBJ2-3,TGCGCCAGCAGCCAAGATGGCGACGTCACAGATACGCAGTATTTT,CASSQDGDVTDTQYF
.,.,TRBV7-2,TRBJ2-3,TGTGCCAGCAGCTTTTTCTTAGCCGCGGCAGATACGCAGTATTTT,CASSFFLAAADTQYF
TRBD2,.,TRBV19,TRBJ2-1,TGTGCCAGTAGTATAAACTCCGGGACTAGTAATGAGCAGTTCTTC,CASSINSGTSNEQFF
TRBD1,few,TRBV5-6,TRBJ2-5,TGTGCCCGTCACGTATTCCCGGGACAGGGAAAAGAGACCCAGTACTTC,CARHVFPGQGKETQYF
.,.,TRBV2,TRBJ2-7,TGTGCCAGCAGCGAGACCGGGACAAATCCCTACGAGCAGTACTTC,CASSETGTNPYEQYF
.,.,TRBV7-8,TRBJ1-4,TGTGCCAGCAGCTTAGGCAGGGGCAATGAAAAACTGTTTTTT,CASSLGRGNEKLFF
TRBD2,.,TRBV4-1,TRBJ2-1,TGCGCCAGCAGCCAAGATAGCGCTAGCGGGAGCAATGAGCAGTTCTTC,CASSQDSASGSNEQFF
.,.,TRBV9,TRBJ1-3,TGTGCCAGCAGCGCCGACTCTGGAAACACCATATATTTT,CASSADSGNTIYF
TRBD2,.,TRBV9,TRBJ2-1,TGTGCCAGCAGCGGGACTAGCGATCGGGCGCAGTTCTTC,CASSGTSDRAQFF
.,.,TRBV27,TRBJ2-3,TGTGCCAGCAGTTCTCGGGTGGGGGGAGATACGCAGTATTTT,CASSSRVGGDTQYF
.,.,TRBV5-4,TRBJ2-2,TGTGCCAGCAGCTTGGTTTGGGGGAGTGTTTCCGGGGAGCTGTTTTTT,CASSLVWGSVSGELFF
.,once,TRBV6-5,TRBJ2-5,TGTGCCAGCAGTTACTGGCAGGCCGAGACCCAGTACTTC,CASSYWQAETQYF
.,once,TRBV6-5,TRBJ2-3,TGTGCCAGCAGGGGCGTCACAGATACGCAGTATTTT,CASRGVTDTQYF
.,.,TRBV27,TRBJ2-6,TGTGCCAGCAGTTTTTCCGGGGCCAACGTCCTGACTTTC,CASSFSGANVLTF
TRBD2,medium-sized,TRBV4-1,TRBJ2-2,TGCGCCAGCAGCCCCCTTGGGACTAGCGGACTATTCGGGCCCGGGGAGCTGTTTTTT,CASSPLGTSGLFGPGELFF
TRBD1,.,TRBV5-5,TRBJ2-3,TGTGCCAGCAGCACCAAGACGGGACAGCGCACAGATACGCAGTATTTT,CASSTKTGQRTDTQYF
.,.,TRBV6-5,TRBJ1-6,TGTGCCAGCAGCAAAACAGGGTTGAGGGGATCACCCCTCCACTTT,CASSKTGLRGSPLHF
TRBD2,.,TRBV9,TRBJ2-3,TGTGCCAGCTCCTTTAGCGGGAGCACAGATACGCAGTATTTT,CASSFSGSTDTQYF
TRBD2,.,TRBV29-1,TRBJ2-1,TGCAGCGTTGTAATGCAGGGACTAATGAATGAGCAGTTCTTC,CSVVMQGLMNEQFF
.,.,TRBV4-2,TRBJ1-5,TGTGCCAGCAGCCCAGCAGGGAATCAGCCCCAGCATTTT,CASSPAGNQPQHF
.,.,TRBV4-2,TRBJ1-2,TGTGCCAGCAGCTCAATGCCGGAGGGTCGCTATGGCTACACCTTC,CASSSMPEGRYGYTF
.,few,TRBV6-5,TRBJ1-1,TGTGCCAGCAGTTGGAAAACAGGGAACACTGAAGCTTTCTTT,CASSWKTGNTEAFF
.,.,TRBV7-9,TRBJ2-1,TGTGCCAGCAGCGCAAAGGACTGGCCTCGCGGGCAGTTCTTC,CASSAKDWPRGQFF
.,.,TRBV7-9,TRBJ1-4,TGTGCCAGCAGCTTATTGCGCGGGCCAGAAGCAACTAATGAAAAACTGTTTTTT,CASSLLRGPEATNEKLFF
TRBD1,few,TRBV10-3,TRBJ2-1,TGTGCCATCAGCTGGACAGGGGAGGCCAATGAGCAGTTCTTC,CAISWTGEANEQFF
.,.,TRBV5-4,TRBJ2-1,TGTGCCAGCAGCTCCCCCCCAAGAATCAATGAGCAGTTCTTC,CASSSPPRINEQFF
.,.,TRBV11-3,TRBJ1-1,TGTGCCAGCACCTTTACAGAGAACACTGAAGCTTTCTTT,CASTFTENTEAFF
.,.,TRBV5-5,TRBJ1-1,TGTGCCAGCAGCTCCAGGGGTCTGAACACTGAAGCTTTCTTT,CASSSRGLNTEAFF
TRBD1,.,TRBV19,TRBJ2-6,TGTGCCAGTAGTAAAAACAGGGGGCATGGGGCCAACGTCCTGACTTTC,CASSKNRGHGANVLTF
.,once,TRBV11-2,TRBJ2-1,TGTGCCAGCAGCTTAGATAGGGAGCGCTACAATGAGCAGTTCTTC,CASSLDRERYNEQFF
TRBD2,few,TRBV9,TRBJ2-1,TGTGCCAGCAGACCCGGGACTAGCGGGAGCAACGGAGGTGAGCAGTTCTTC,CASRPGTSGSNGGEQFF
TRBD1,.,TRBV11-2,TRBJ1-1,TGTGCCAGCAGCGAGGGACAGGGGCGAGCTGAAGCTTTCTTT,CASSEGQGRAEAFF
.,.,TRBV7-8,TRBJ1-4,TGTGCCAGCAGTCCCGGGAACCGTCAGGAAAAACTGTTTTTT,CASSPGNRQEKLFF
.,.,TRBV6-6,TRBJ1-2,TGTGCCAGCAGCCGAACCGGACGGTTTAACTATGGCTACACCTTC,CASSRTGRFNYGYTF
TRBD1,.,TRBV18,TRBJ2-2,TGTGCCAGCTCACCGGGACAGGGGACCGGGGAGCTGTTTTTT,CASSPGQGTGELFF
TRBD1,.,TRBV19,TRBJ1-5,TGTGCCAGTAGTACCCGGGACAGTCATCAGCCCCAGCATTTT,CASSTRDSHQPQHF
.,.,TRBV4-1,TRBJ2-1,TGCGCCAGCAGTCAGTCCATACACGAGCAGTTCTTC,CASSQSIHEQFF
.,.,TRBV9,TRBJ1-3,TGTGCCAGCAGCGTAGAGCCCCGGGGAAGTAGCTCCTCTGGAAACACCATATATTTT,CASSVEPRGSSSSGNTIYF
TRBD1,.,TRBV4-2,TRBJ2-7,TGTGCCAGCAGCCAAGAAAGCTTCCGGACAGGGTCATACGAGCAGTACTTC,CASSQESFRTGSYEQYF
.,few,TRBV4-3,TRBJ2-7,TGCGCCAGCAGCCAAGATTGGCAGGGGCGGGAGCAGTACTTC,CASSQDWQGREQYF
TRBD1,few,TRBV19,TRBJ1-4,TGTGCCAGTAGGGATCGCTTACAGGGGGGCATTGAAAAACTGTTTTTT,CASRDRLQGGIEKLFF
.,.,TRBV30,TRBJ1-2,TGTGCCTGGAGTGTTCAGTTCGGCTACACCTTC,CAWSVQFGYTF
.,medium-sized,TRBV6-6,TRBJ2-7,TGTGCCAGCAGTTTCCAGGGCCACGAGCAGTACTTC,CASSFQGHEQYF
TRBD2,.,TRBV7-3,TRBJ2-1,TGTGCCAGCAGCTCTGTGACTAGCGGGACGCACAATGAGCAGTTCTTC,CASSSVTSGTHNEQFF
TRBD1,.,TRBV7-9,TRBJ1-4,TGTGCCAGCAGCTGGGGACAGGCTAATGAAAAACTGTTTTTT,CASSWGQANEKLFF
TRBD2,.,TRBV4-3,TRBJ2-1,TGCGCCAGCAGCCACCAGGCCGCTAGCGGGGGGTTTGAGCAGTTCTTC,CASSHQAASGGFEQFF